This T cell receptor (beta chain) was sequenced in a study of cytomegalovirus exposure and HLA in healthy donors (dated by TCRdb to the late 2010s). About the investigation overall: An earlier analysis of some 620 of the donors reported 276 Gb of sequence data and 117 million unique TCR beta sequences obtained from approximately 180 million T cells. An early release that covered fewer than 800 HLA-typed donors contained approximately 300 gigabases of sequencing data and tens of millions of unique TCR sequences. Among the roughly 400 genotyped donors, around 81% belonged to the genetic ancestry cluster associated with self-reported Caucasian donors. The study aimed to test whether cataloging public T cell receptors could reveal signatures of past pathogen exposure. The study profiled the T cell repertoires of hundreds of subjects by immunosequencing and related them to cytomegalovirus serostatus. Besides the first cohort of about 730 subjects, a separate validation cohort made up of 120 different subjects was used. To predict cytomegalovirus infection status, the study combined high-throughput TCR immunosequencing, statistical association of individual TCRs with disease status, and machine learning. To study patterns of TCR occurrence, a later analysis re-analyzed previously published TCR beta repertoires from around 660 donors and added high-resolution HLA genotyping. Rather than using new phenotypic data, the later analysis identified candidate immune exposures from TCR beta sequences and from how often those sequences occurred across donors. To decide whether each TCR beta V gene segment behaved as functional or pseudogenic, an earlier analysis of some 540 of the donors relied on high-throughput TCR beta sequencing. Donor age, sex, ethnicity and CMV serostatus were collected together with the repertoire data. Genome-wide SNP genotypes for about three fifths of the 666 donors were used in a later genetic analysis, which treated that subset as a discovery cohort. Every discovery cohort repertoire had been produced on one sequencing platform. HLA typing covered class I and class II loci at four-digit resolution. Typing coverage differed by locus: A, B, C, DRB1 and DQB1 were typed in about 620-640 donors, DQA1 in 500 to 550, DPA1 in approximately 610, and DPB1 in 472. Roughly 5 DR-DQ haplotypes were handled as single units for association and clustering, since linkage in the cohort was strong. On average, approximately 250,000 unique TCR beta nucleotide sequences were sequenced per donor among roughly 430 genotyped donors of the cohort, with roughly 20% of those sequences being non-productive. The research as a whole found: According to a later analysis, most CMV-associated TCR beta chains appeared to be HLA-restricted, and the HLA associations seemed to be driven largely by CMV exposure. This cohort had only TCR beta chains sequenced, and the lack of alpha or paired-chain data limited which features could be detected. The sequencing pipeline was judged likely to have produced a cluster of highly shared sequence variants as a technical artifact. In a later genetic analysis, a missense DCLRE1C variant was associated with V-gene and J-gene trimming of TCR beta chains, and the association was replicated in an independent cohort. Compared with equally common non-associated chains, HLA-associated TCR beta chains in a later analysis were more clonally expanded and had lower generation probabilities. According to a later analysis, TCR association rates differed among HLA loci, with DRB1 alleles showing the most associated TCRs and HLA-C alleles showing the fewest. In an earlier analysis of under 600 of the donors, most TCR beta V segments were observed in productive rearrangements about 87% or about 30% of the time, broadly matching IMGT annotations. A later genetic analysis reported fewer N-insertions in productive TCRs among donors in an Asian-associated ancestry cluster than the roughly 650-donor mean. According to a later analysis, parvovirus B19, influenza, CMV and Epstein-Barr virus appeared linked to several top co-occurrence clusters. Most TCR sequences were seen in very few donors, while some public TCRs were found in many individuals. In the study, 164 TCR beta chains were listed as associated with cytomegalovirus. The classifier was reported to diagnose cytomegalovirus status with high specificity and sensitivity in both the original cohort and the validation cohort. The 87-base-pair reads could not distinguish some IMGT-functional V segments, including TRBV6-2 and TRBV6-3, so those segments were excluded. Immune exposure information for the cohort was limited to CMV serostatus. The authors suggested that the approach could potentially be generalized to other disease states and immunological phenotypes. Over 15 rarely observed V segments, including chromosome 9 orphons, were excluded from the earlier analysis of about 600 of the donors because counts were too low. Assigning TCR associations to individual alleles was difficult when HLA alleles, especially DR and DQ, strongly co-occurred. Because HLA typing was missing for some donors at each locus, association tests included only the typed subset. Sequencing depth was assumed to be roughly uniform across donors in the presence/absence analyses, though that assumption may not hold. A further reported finding was that TCR beta sequences accurately predicted the HLA-A and HLA-B alleles for most subjects in the first cohort. At a false discovery rate of 0.05, a later analysis linked under 20,000 TCR beta sequences to specific HLA alleles. A few of the identified cytomegalovirus-associated TCR beta chains were confirmed in vitro to be specific for cytomegalovirus antigens. Linkage disequilibrium might explain the correlated functional status among segregating V segments, but an unknown experimental factor could not be ruled out.

Worth noting for this clone: Its antigen specificity is not known. Within one base of it there is no much larger clone, and no base qualities were kept.

The cohort consisted of 666 healthy bone marrow donors. All cohort members were sampled while nominally healthy, although unrecorded immune exposures were likely present. The donor was CMV seropositive and belonged to the group of 250 to 300 seropositive cohort members. A peripheral blood sample was provided by each donor, and peripheral blood mononuclear cells were used for TCR beta sequencing. Genomic DNA extraction from the blood cell samples was performed with the Qiagen DNeasy Blood Extraction Kit. Libraries were built with the immunoSEQ multiplex PCR assay. The multiplex PCR relied on a mix of 60 forward primers for TCR Vbeta segments and 13 reverse primers for TCR Jbeta segments. A multiplex PCR assay on genomic DNA amplified the CDR3 region of rearranged TCR beta genes. The amplified TCR beta libraries were sequenced on the Illumina HiSeq System as 87-base-pair reads. On the study's bioinformatics: Across the 500 to 850 repertoires, a later analysis counted tens of millions of unique TCR beta chains, about 10 million of which were shared by at least two donors. Raw reads were error-corrected and collapsed into unique sequences with a nearest-neighbor algorithm that merged closely related sequences to remove PCR and sequencing errors. Alignment of CDR3 sequences to IMGT reference sequences was used to assign V, D and J gene segments. For a sequence to be retained, at least a six-nucleotide match to both a V gene segment and a J gene segment was required. Rearrangements were called productive when the CDR3 lacked stop codons and stayed in frame with V and J; all others were non-productive. CDR3 was defined by IMGT convention, running from the second conserved V-encoded cysteine to the conserved J-encoded phenylalanine. The earlier analysis of about 530 of the donors excluded any sequence lacking an unambiguous match to a single V gene segment. In an earlier analysis of approximately 500 of the donors, a V segment was called functional when productive rearrangements were above 56.7%, and segregating when the standard deviation between donors exceeded 5%. A statistical classification framework was built to diagnose cytomegalovirus status from the catalog of TCR beta chain sequences. In a later analysis, TCR nucleotide sequences were compared against IMGT/GENE-DB human TR gene sequences so that V and J genes could be assigned. A later analysis assigned CDR3 sequences and most-parsimonious VDJ recombination scenarios with the TCRdist pipeline. In a later analysis, each TCR beta chain was defined by its CDR3 amino acid sequence together with its V-gene family, and reads lacking a unique V-gene family were excluded. A later analysis removed 550 to 700 highly shared, low-generation-probability nucleotide sequences to deal with suspected cross-contamination and a sequencing artifact. A later analysis calculated a clonal expansion index for each public chain from normalized within-repertoire ranks of inferred template counts. Generation probabilities in a later analysis came from a VDJ recombination model fitted to out-of-frame rearrangements, and those results were checked against IGoR. In a later analysis, TCR-TCR, TCR-HLA and TCR-CMV co-occurrence was scored with hypergeometric tests, and a repertoire-size bias correction was applied to TCR pairs. False discovery rates were estimated in a later analysis by permuting HLA or CMV assignments 20 times. In a later analysis, co-occurring TCRs were grouped using DBSCAN, and TCRdist sequence similarity was added for clustering within HLA-allele-positive subsets. Repertoires with fewer than 30,000 or more than 120,000 public chains were left out of co-occurrence clustering, as were five repertoires with anomalous nucleotide sharing. As stored in TCRdb, this immuneACCESS dataset retains in-frame rearrangements with V and J assigned. A fraction of the clones does not appear; measured against another copy, unresolved V genes explain less than half of the discrepancy, and the remainder lacks a known reason. The V and J calls and clone size come from that table; D and trimming were worked out from the DNA. The sample data list about 160,000 clones, and about 85% of these were observed just once. About 2.1% of the sample comes from the top ten.

Taken from the germline V gene, the CDR1 and CDR2 loops are SGHTA and FQGNSA. The CDR3 runs 16 residues from the cysteine to the phenylalanine. Just CDR3 DNA is preserved here, 48 bases in frame from base 1. V is trimmed back by 5 bases and J by 3 bases, and the junction contains 10 bases that no gene match accounts for. The receptor was isolated from a young man in good health and CMV-seropositive. The rearrangement combines TRBV7-2 with TRBJ1-2; TRBD1 lines up with 9 middle nucleotides. Sequenced input: PBMCs. The CDR3 region: CASSPRTGDLYYGYTF. The DNA sequence reads TGTGCCAGCAGCCCCCGGACAGGGGATCTTTACTATGGCTACACCTTC. Outside the CDR3, residues come from the reference TRBV7-2 and TRBJ1-2 proteins, so the full variable domain is: GAGVSQSPSNKVTEKGKDVELRCDPISGHTALYWYRQSLGQGLEFLIYFQGNSAPDKSGLPSDRFSAERTGGSVSTLTIQRTQQEDSAVYLCASSPRTGDLYYGYTFGSGTRLTVV.